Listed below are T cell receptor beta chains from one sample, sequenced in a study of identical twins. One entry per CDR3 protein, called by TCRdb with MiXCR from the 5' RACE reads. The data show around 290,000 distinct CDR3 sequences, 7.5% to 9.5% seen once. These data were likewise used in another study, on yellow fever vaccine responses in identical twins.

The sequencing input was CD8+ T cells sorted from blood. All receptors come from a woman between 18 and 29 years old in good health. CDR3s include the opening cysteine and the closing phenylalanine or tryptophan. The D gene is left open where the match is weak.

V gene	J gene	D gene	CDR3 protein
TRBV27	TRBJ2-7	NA	CASSSTGGYREQYF
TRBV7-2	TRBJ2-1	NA	CASSRLVDYEQFF
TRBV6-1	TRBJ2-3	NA	CASSVSRPSTDTQYF
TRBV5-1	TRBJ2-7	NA	CASSLPTESYEQYF
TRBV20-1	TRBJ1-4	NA	CSAHPVEQGYEKLFF
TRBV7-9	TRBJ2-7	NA	CASSPTGTLREQYF
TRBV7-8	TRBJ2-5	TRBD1	CASSLFGGQTQETQYF
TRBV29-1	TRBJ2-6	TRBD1	CSVEHTTGDGANVLTF
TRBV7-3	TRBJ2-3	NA	CASSLEVAGTGTDTQYF
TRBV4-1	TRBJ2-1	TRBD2	CASSQVEGLAGNEQFF
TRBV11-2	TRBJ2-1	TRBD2	CASSPWAASGPEYNEQFF
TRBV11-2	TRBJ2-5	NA	CASMGGQYQETQYF
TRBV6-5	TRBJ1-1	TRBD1	CASSYLGTGDTEAFF
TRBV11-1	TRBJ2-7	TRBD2	CASSLPPGLAVFAYEQYF
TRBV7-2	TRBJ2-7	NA	CASSLSVAFQLPYEQYF
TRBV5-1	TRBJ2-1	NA	CASSLWRGLYNEQFF
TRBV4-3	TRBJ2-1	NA	CASSQDLSTYNEQFF
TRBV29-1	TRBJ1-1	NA	CSVVQINEAFF
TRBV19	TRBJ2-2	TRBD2	CASSSLAGVETGELFF
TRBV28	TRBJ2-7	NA	CASTALGDLSYEQYF
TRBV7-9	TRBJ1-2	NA	CASSLDINSDGYTF
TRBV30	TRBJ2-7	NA	CAWSPGTNYEQYF
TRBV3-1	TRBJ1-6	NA	CASSQELRSPLHF
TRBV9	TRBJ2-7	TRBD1	CASSPRTGGENREQYF
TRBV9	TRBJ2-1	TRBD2	CASSVAGLGIDEQFF
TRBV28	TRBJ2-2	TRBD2	CASSFAVGLAGTGELFF
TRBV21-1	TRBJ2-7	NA	CASSKRVRYEQYF
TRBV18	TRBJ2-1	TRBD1	CASSPVPTGDSYNEQFF
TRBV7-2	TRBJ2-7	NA	CASSYSGRYEQYF
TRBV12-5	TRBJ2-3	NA	CASGLGGGTDTQYF
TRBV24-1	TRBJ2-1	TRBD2	CATSDTMTSGSPNEQFF
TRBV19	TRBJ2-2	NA	CASSIVAGTTGELFF
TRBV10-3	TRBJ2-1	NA	CAISESAAGQSSYNEQFF
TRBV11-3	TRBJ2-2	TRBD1	CASSSNTGTGRTGELFF
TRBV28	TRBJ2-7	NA	CASSPRLLSYEQYF
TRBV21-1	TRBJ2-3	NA	CASSKAGTVHTDTQYF
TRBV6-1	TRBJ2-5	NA	CASRTRDSGMETQYF
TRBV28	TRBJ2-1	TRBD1	CASTITGGGEQFF